This T cell receptor beta chain appears in the sequencing data of a study of lymphopenia after photon versus proton radiotherapy. Profiling relied on immunoSEQ multiplex PCR, and the TCRdb table lists in-frame clones only, not all of them. Of about 70,000 clones listed, over 70% are singletons. Study-wide results and caveats: After the lymphocyte nadir, photon-treated repertoires showed oligoclonal expansion, especially of CD8+ Temra cells. A bigger post-nadir fall in TCR diversity correlated inversely with survival time in deceased patients. Better survival with proton therapy was suggested as possible, not demonstrated. Under photons, naive T cells and diversity fell while effector/memory populations rose.

Comment on this clone: As yet, its antigen is unknown.

The CDR3 loop spans 15 amino acids. Germline values: CDR1 MGHRA, CDR2 YSYEKL. With 4 bases removed from V and 2 bases from J, the gap between germline ends came to 14 bases. This chain links TRBV4-1 with TRBJ1-1; TRBD1 might be the D (5 bases). The source material was peripheral blood, sampled from a patient treated with proton-based radiotherapy. This sequence was found in a man of 80 years or more with esophageal cancer. The CDR3 loop is CASSLAAGPNTEAFF. The CDR3 region has the DNA TGCGCCAGCAGCCTAGCCGCGGGGCCAAACACTGAAGCTTTCTTT.